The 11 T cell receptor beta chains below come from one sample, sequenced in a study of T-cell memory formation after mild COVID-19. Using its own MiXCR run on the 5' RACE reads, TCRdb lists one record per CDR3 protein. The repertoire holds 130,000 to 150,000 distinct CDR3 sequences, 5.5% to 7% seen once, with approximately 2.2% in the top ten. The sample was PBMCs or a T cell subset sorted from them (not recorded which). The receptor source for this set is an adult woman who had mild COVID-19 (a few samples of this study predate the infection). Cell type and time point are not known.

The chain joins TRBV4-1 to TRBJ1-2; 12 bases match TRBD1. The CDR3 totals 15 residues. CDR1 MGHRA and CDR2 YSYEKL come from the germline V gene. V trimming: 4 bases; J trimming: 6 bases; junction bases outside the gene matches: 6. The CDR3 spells CASSPPGTGGNGYTF. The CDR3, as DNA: TGCGCCAGCAGCCCCCCGGGGACAGGGGGCAATGGCTACACCTTC.

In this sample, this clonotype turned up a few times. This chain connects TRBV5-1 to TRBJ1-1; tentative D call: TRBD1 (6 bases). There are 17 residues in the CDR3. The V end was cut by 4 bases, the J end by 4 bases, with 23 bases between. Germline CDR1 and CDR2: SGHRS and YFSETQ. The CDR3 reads CASSRWGGAGVSTEAFF. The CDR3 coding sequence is TGCGCCAGCAGCCGGTGGGGGGGCGCGGGGGTGAGCACTGAAGCTTTCTTT.

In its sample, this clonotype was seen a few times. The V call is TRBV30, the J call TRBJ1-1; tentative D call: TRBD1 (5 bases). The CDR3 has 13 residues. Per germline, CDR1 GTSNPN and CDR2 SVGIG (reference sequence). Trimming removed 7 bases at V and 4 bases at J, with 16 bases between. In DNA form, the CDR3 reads TGTGCCTCCTCGAGGGGAGGACTCACTGAAGCTTTCTTT. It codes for CASSRGGLTEAFF.

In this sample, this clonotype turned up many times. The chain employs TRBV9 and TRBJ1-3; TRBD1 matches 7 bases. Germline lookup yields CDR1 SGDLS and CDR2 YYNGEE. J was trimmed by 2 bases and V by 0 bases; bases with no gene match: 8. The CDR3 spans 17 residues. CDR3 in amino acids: CASSVDPGGTPGNTIYF. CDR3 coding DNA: TGTGCCAGCAGCGTAGATCCAGGGGGAACACCTGGAAACACCATATATTTT.

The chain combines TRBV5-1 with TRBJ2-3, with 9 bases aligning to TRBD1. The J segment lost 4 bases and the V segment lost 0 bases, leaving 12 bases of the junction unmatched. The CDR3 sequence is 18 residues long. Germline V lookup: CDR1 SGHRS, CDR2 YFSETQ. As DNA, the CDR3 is TGCGCCAGCAGCTTGGCCATATCGACAGGGGGAAACGCAGATACGCAGTATTTT. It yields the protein CASSLAISTGGNADTQYF.

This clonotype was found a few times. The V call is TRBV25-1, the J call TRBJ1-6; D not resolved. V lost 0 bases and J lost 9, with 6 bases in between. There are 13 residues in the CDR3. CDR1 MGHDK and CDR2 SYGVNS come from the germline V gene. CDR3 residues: CASSEYRGSPLHF. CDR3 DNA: TGTGCCAGCAGTGAATATCGGGGTTCACCCCTCCACTTT.

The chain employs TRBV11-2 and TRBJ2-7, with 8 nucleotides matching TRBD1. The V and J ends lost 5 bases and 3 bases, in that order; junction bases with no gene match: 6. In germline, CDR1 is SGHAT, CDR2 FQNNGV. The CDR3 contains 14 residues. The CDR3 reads CASSTNGQGYEQYF. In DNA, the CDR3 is TGTGCCAGCAGCACAAATGGACAGGGCTACGAGCAGTACTTC.

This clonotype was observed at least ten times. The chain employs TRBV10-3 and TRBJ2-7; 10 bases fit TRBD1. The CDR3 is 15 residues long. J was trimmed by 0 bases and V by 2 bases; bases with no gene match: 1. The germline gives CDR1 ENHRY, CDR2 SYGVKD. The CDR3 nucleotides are TGTGCCATCAGTGAGCGGGACAGGGGCTCCTACGAGCAGTACTTC. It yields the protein CAISERDRGSYEQYF.

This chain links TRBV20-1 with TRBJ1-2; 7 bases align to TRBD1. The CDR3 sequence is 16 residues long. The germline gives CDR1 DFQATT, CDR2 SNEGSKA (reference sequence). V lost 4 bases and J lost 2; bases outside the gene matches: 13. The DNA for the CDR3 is TGCAGTGCTACCCAGGGGGGAAATCGGAACAACTATGGCTACACCTTC. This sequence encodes CSATQGGNRNNYGYTF.

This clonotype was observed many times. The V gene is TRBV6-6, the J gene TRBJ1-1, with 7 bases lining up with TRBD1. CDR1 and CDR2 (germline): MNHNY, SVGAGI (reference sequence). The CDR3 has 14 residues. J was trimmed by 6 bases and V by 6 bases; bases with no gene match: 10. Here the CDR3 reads CASSTTTGAAEAFF. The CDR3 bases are TGTGCCAGCAGCACGACTACAGGGGCCGCTGAAGCTTTCTTT.

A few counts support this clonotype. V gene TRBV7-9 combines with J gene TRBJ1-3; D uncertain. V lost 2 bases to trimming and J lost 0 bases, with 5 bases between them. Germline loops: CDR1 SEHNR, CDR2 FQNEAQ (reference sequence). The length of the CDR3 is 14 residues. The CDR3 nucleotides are TGTGCCAGCAGCTTATCTACCTCTGGAAACACCATATATTTT. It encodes CASSLSTSGNTIYF.